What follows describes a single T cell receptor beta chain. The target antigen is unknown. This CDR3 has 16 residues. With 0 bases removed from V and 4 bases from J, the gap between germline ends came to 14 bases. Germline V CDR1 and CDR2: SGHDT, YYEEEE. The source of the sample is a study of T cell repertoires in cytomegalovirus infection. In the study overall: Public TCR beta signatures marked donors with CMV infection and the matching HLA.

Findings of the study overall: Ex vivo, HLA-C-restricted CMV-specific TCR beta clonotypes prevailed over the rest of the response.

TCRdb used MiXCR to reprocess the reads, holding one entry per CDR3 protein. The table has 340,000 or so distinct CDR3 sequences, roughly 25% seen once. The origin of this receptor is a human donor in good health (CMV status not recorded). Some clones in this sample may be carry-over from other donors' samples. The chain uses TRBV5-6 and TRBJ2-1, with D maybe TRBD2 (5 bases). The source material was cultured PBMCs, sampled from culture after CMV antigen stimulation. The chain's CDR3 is CASSLDRLAPYNEQFF. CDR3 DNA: TGTGCCAGCAGCTTGGACCGCCTAGCACCGTACAATGAGCAGTTCTTC.